Here is one TCR beta chain with its context. The target of this receptor is not known. No qualities accompany the bases; no much larger clone lies one base away. This sample stems from a study of control samples from healthy donors and cancer patients (dated by TCRdb to about 2020). Library preparation was by the immunoSEQ multiplex PCR assay. TCRdb holds this immuneACCESS table with in-frame rearrangements only. Some clones are missing; in checked studies, unresolved V genes explain under half, and the rest has no known cause. The sample table holds tens of thousands of clones, of which around 84% were seen once. Of the sample, approximately 10% is held by the ten largest clones. The sequence came from a man between 60 and 70 years old with head and neck cancer. Sequenced sample: PBMCs.

The encoded CDR3 is CASVLGRNEKLFF. The DNA sequence reads TGTGCCAGCGTCCTGGGGCGGAATGAAAAACTGTTTTTT. The sequence is built from TRBV28 and TRBJ1-4; perhaps TRBD1 is the D gene, with 5 bases matching. V and J lose 8 bases and 5 bases, and a span of 12 bases separates them. The germline V gene specifies MDHEN as CDR1 and SYDVKM as CDR2. The CDR3 has 13 amino acids, counting the end cysteine and phenylalanine. The only DNA kept is the CDR3, 39 bases in frame from the first base.